This T cell receptor (beta chain) was sequenced in a study of Tregs in tolerant kidney transplant recipients (dated by TCRdb to the late 2010s). Describing the broader study: Transplants used related donors with nonmyeloablative bone marrow transplantation; mixed chimerism was transient in the human trials. Before combined kidney and bone marrow transplantation, this study identified donor-specific regulatory T cells using TCRbeta sequencing and then followed those same cells after transplant. Points the paper makes about the study in general: Because only a small number of patients were included, the study had limitations, and the results will need to be validated in larger populations as well as under other immunosuppression protocols. Expanding Tregs with activated donor B cells appeared to identify the most biologically relevant and donor-specific TCRbeta repertoire. Donor-specific Treg expansion was found to exceed global Treg expansion in tolerant patients, suggesting antigen-driven rather than nonspecific expansion. Biological reproducibility was not directly addressed, though technical replication error appeared minimal. PCR primers changed over time for some patients, so nucleotide-level comparison across those patients' samples was not possible.

For TCRbeta CDR3 sequencing, genomic DNA was extracted from sorted cells using the QIAGEN DNeasy Blood and Tissue Kit. High-throughput TCRbeta CDR3 sequencing was carried out commercially through immunoSEQ, with PCR amplification with bias correction and internal controls included. The study's processing was this. Unique productive TCRbeta sequences were defined by CDR3 nucleotide sequence where primers matched, and otherwise by CDR3 amino acid sequence together with Vbeta and Jbeta genes. Sequences were defined as donor-reactive when expanded at least 5-fold in CFSE-low cells versus unstimulated cells and present at a frequency of at least 0.01% in CFSE-low cells. Repertoire divergence was quantified by Jensen-Shannon divergence using the top 100 TCRbeta sequences ranked by frequency. When a sample had multiple sequencing runs, each run was corrected for sorting error separately and the runs were then pooled. TCRdb obtained this table from immuneACCESS and retained in-frame rearrangements with V and J assigned. These tables miss some clones; where compared with another copy, unresolved V genes account for less than half of the shortfall, and the remainder is unexplained. The D gene and trimming were derived from the DNA, and the V and J assignments and clone size from that table. The sample profile shows fewer than 20,000 clones; around half of them were found once. The top ten clonotypes cover 3% to 3.5% of the sample.

The germline V and J ends show losses of 4 bases and 7 bases respectively, and no gene match explains 8 bases of the junction. Looking up the germline V gene yields CDR1 SGHDN and CDR2 FVKESK. The CDR3 runs 16 amino acids, cysteine and phenylalanine included. The sequence is cut down to CDR3 DNA, 48 bases in frame from base 1. About this clone itself: Its antigen is still unknown. Base quality data are lacking; no much larger clone is found one base away.

According to the study, the label for this sample's time point signals: blood sample drawn before combined kidney and bone marrow transplant. In bulk CFSE mixed lymphocyte reactions, CFSE-labeled recipient PBMCs were cocultured with irradiated donor PBMCs for six to seven days, then stained for CD3/CD4/CD8 and FACS-sorted. Several combined kidney and bone marrow transplant recipients from the ITN036ST trial were included as patients, and samples were available only from these trial subjects. Healthy control blood was processed to PBMCs with a Ficoll density gradient and then cryopreserved, whereas patient PBMCs were collected both before and after transplant.

The sequence is built from TRBV14 and TRBJ2-1; 12 central nucleotides agree with TRBD2. This clonotype originated in a human patient who received a combined kidney and bone marrow transplant. This specimen consisted of CD4+ T cells from blood cultured with allogeneic cells, obtained before the transplant. The CDR3 corresponds to CASSRIGLAGKNEQFF. The DNA is TGTGCCAGCAGCCGTATCGGACTAGCGGGGAAGAATGAGCAGTTCTTC.